Following are 13 T cell receptor beta chains from one sample sequenced in a study of T cells in Graves' hyperthyroidism and ophthalmopathy. Amplified TCR beta CDR3 regions came from RNA transcripts. Initially, a first-round RT-PCR of the TCR CDR3 employed the HTBI primer set. TCRdb fed the multiplex PCR reads into MiXCR, producing one record per CDR3 protein. The data hold more than 250,000 distinct CDR3 sequences, with roughly 15% observed a single time. The material sequenced was blood. These receptor sequences come from a woman in her fifties or sixties with Graves' hyperthyroidism that later progressed to Graves' ophthalmopathy.

The table lists this clonotype with many counts. CDR3 residues: CASSPRTREETQYF. Here the CDR3 DNA reads TGTGCCAGCAGCCCCCGGACTCGAGAAGAGACCCAGTACTTC. This rearrangement joins TRBV11-2 to TRBJ2-5; tentative D call: TRBD2 (5 bases). The CDR3 totals 14 residues. Trimming pared 5 bases from V and 3 bases from J, leaving 13 bases between. Germline V lookup: CDR1 SGHAT, CDR2 FQNNGV.

This clonotype has a handful of counts. The gene calls are TRBV5-1 and TRBJ2-3; 10 bases are a match to TRBD1. Germline loops: CDR1 SGHRS, CDR2 YFSETQ. The V and J ends lost 0 bases and 6 bases, in that order; junction bases with no gene match: 1. The CDR3 runs to 14 residues. CDR3 coding DNA: TGCGCCAGCAGCTTGGGGGACAGGGGCGATACGCAGTATTTT. This gives the protein CASSLGDRGDTQYF.

This clonotype is medium-sized (0.01 to 0.1%) in the sample. The CDR3 nucleotides read TGTGCCAGCACCACCGGTGGCACCGGGGAGCTGTTTTTT. Encoded protein: CASTTGGTGELFF. The J gene is TRBJ2-2, the V gene TRBV27; D gene unclear. The V end was cut by 7 bases, the J end by 4 bases, with 10 bases between. The germline CDR1 and CDR2 sequences are MNHEY and SMNVEV (reference sequence). This CDR3 contains 13 residues.

In its sample, this clonotype was seen a few times. J is TRBJ1-2 and V is TRBV14; no firm D call. Germline lookup yields CDR1 SGHDN and CDR2 FVKESK. There are 16 residues in the CDR3. The V and J ends lost 4 bases and 8 bases respectively, with 23 bases between them. The CDR3 DNA is TGTGCCAGCAGCCCCGATCGGACTCCCGGGATCTGGGGCTACACCTTC. Residues: CASSPDRTPGIWGYTF.

This clonotype has ten or more counts. This chain connects TRBV7-9 to TRBJ1-2; D possibly corresponds to TRBD1 (6 bases). CDR1 is SEHNR, CDR2 FQNEAQ, per germline (reference sequence). Trimming left V 7 bases short and J 6 bases short, with 18 bases between. This CDR3 spans 14 amino acids. The CDR3 region is CASNILGGSDGYTF. CDR3 nucleotides: TGTGCCAGCAACATATTAGGGGGGAGTGATGGCTACACCTTC.

This clonotype has a count of ten or more. The chain uses TRBV27 and TRBJ2-7; D is perhaps TRBD2 (7 bases). Trimming shortened V by 1 base and J by 6 bases, and 19 bases separated the two germline ends. This CDR3 region has 16 residues. The germline V gene encodes CDR1 MNHEY and CDR2 SMNVEV (reference sequence). This CDR3 is CASSLLRGPGSGEQYF. Here the CDR3 DNA reads TGTGCCAGCAGTTTATTGCGGGGGCCAGGATCTGGCGAGCAGTACTTC.

This clonotype occurred a few times. This chain connects TRBV20-1 to TRBJ2-4; tentatively, D is TRBD2 (6 bases). This CDR3 comprises 15 residues. Trimming pared 2 bases from V and 2 bases from J, leaving 13 bases between. Germline CDR1 DFQATT, CDR2 SNEGSKA (reference sequence). The CDR3 nucleotides are TGCAGTGCTAGACCCGGGGACTTCACCAAAAACATTCAGTACTTC. Protein sequence: CSARPGDFTKNIQYF.

J is TRBJ2-7 and V is TRBV4-1; no firm D call. V was cut by 0 bases and J by 3 bases, with 15 bases left in between. Per germline, CDR1 MGHRA and CDR2 YSYEKL. CDR3 length equals 16 residues. The CDR3 reads CASSQEARREGYEQYF. DNA for the CDR3: TGCGCCAGCAGCCAAGAAGCGCGCCGAGAAGGCTACGAGCAGTACTTC.

This clonotype was counted at least ten times. This chain joins TRBV5-1 and TRBJ2-2, with D perhaps TRBD2 (5 bases). The CDR3 runs 15 residues. Germline CDR1 reads SGHRS; CDR2 reads YFSETQ. The ends were cut back, 0 bases at V and 0 bases at J, with 6 bases in the middle. This CDR3 reads CASSLVASNTGELFF. As DNA, the CDR3 is TGCGCCAGCAGCTTGGTAGCGTCGAACACCGGGGAGCTGTTTTTT. Full variable domain (outside the CDR3, taken from reference TRBV5-1 and TRBJ2-2): KAGVTQTPRYLIKTRGQQVTLSCSPISGHRSVSWYQQTPGQGLQFLFEYFSETQRNKGNFPGRFSGRQFSNSRSEMNVSTLELGDSALYLCASSLVASNTGELFFGEGSRLTVL.

The genes are TRBV6-1 and TRBJ1-4; TRBD1 matches at 9 bases. This CDR3 has 13 residues. After removal of 6 bases from V and 7 bases from J, the junction contained 3 bases not matched to a gene. Germline V gene lookup returns CDR1 MNHNS and CDR2 SASEGT. The CDR3 DNA follows: TGTGCCAGCAGCTCGACAGGGGGTGAAAAACTGTTTTTT. It yields the protein CASSSTGGEKLFF.

This clonotype was detected ten times or more. J is TRBJ1-4 and V is TRBV27, with D perhaps matching TRBD1 (6 bases). Germline V CDR1 and CDR2: MNHEY, SMNVEV (reference sequence). V was clipped by 5 bases and J by 4 bases, with 14 bases between them. The CDR3 is 15 residues long. Here the CDR3 DNA reads TGTGCCAGCAGTAGGGGGGACCGACTTAATGAAAAACTGTTTTTT. It codes for CASSRGDRLNEKLFF.

This clonotype has ten or more counts. The chain joins TRBV7-6 to TRBJ2-3; D remains ambiguous. Per the germline V gene, CDR1 is SGHVS and CDR2 is FNYEAQ. Trimming took 1 base from V and 2 from J, leaving 4 bases between them. This CDR3 region has 13 residues. CDR3 DNA: TGTGCCAGCAGCTTAGTTTACACAGATACGCAGTATTTT. It codes for CASSLVYTDTQYF. Looking up the rest from reference TRBV7-6 and TRBJ2-3 gives the full variable domain: GAGVSQSPRYKVTKRGQDVALRCDPISGHVSLYWYRQALGQGPEFLTYFNYEAQQDKSGLPNDRFSAERPEGSISTLTIQRTEQRDSAMYRCASSLVYTDTQYFGPGTRLTVL.

The sample holds many counts of this clonotype. The chain links TRBV2 to TRBJ1-5; D perhaps matches TRBD1 (6 bases). CDR3 size: 13 residues. Germline CDR1 and CDR2: SNHLY and FYNNEI. V was trimmed by 5 bases and J by 5 bases, leaving 10 bases between them. The CDR3 loop reads CASSPGEDQPQHF. The CDR3 DNA sequence: TGTGCCAGCAGTCCAGGGGAGGATCAGCCCCAGCATTTT.